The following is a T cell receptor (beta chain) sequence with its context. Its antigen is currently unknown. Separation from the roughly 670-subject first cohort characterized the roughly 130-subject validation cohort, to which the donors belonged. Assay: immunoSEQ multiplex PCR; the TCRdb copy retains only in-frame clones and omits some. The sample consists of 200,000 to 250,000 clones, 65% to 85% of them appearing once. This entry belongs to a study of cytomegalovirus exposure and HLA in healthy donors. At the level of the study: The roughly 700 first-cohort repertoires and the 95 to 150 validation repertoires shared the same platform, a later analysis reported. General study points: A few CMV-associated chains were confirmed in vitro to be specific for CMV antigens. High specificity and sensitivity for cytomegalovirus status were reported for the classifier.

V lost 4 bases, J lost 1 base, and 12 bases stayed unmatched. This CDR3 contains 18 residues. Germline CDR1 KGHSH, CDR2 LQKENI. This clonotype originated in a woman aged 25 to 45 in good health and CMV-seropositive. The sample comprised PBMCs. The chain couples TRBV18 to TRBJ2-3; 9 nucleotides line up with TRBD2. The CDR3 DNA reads TGTGCCAGCTCACAACTCGAGATAGCGGGAGTGGGCACAGATACGCAGTATTTT. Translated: CASSQLEIAGVGTDTQYF.